The present TCR beta chain was sequenced within a study of post-analysis software for immune sequencing data. At the level of the study: In terms of disease course, relapsing-remitting, secondary progressive and progressive-relapsing multiple sclerosis were included.

Notes on this clonotype: Its antigen is as yet unknown.

Per the germline V gene, CDR1 is SGHTA and CDR2 is FQGTGA. This CDR3 spans 19 amino acids. J lost 5 bases, V lost 0 bases, and 14 bases had no gene match. Unique-molecular-identifier-tagged TCR beta cDNA libraries were used. T cells, about 0.85 to 11 million of them, yielded approximately 530,000 cDNA molecules. From the PCR reads, TCRdb called clonotypes with MiXCR, one entry per CDR3 protein. Seen here are about 770,000 distinct CDR3 sequences, under 60% observed once, and the top ten hold around 4.7%. Study-level points and caveats: Patients had higher frequencies than controls of five TRBV segments, including TRBV5-6, TRBV5-1 and TRBV20-1.

This sequence was found in a girl aged 10 to 17 with multiple sclerosis. J is TRBJ2-3 and V is TRBV7-3, with 10 nucleotides matching TRBD2. The sample taken for sequencing was blood. CDR3 nucleotide sequence: TGTGCCAGCAGCTTAACGGGGCCCAGTCTAGCGGGAGTGGGAGATACGCAGTATTTT. Translating gives CASSLTGPSLAGVGDTQYF.